The 26 T cell receptor beta chains below were found in one sample sequenced in a study of early T cells in non-severe SARS-CoV-2 infection. TCRdb ran MiXCR on the 5' RACE reads and lists one entry per CDR3 protein. The table lists 85,000 to 90,000 distinct CDR3 sequences, 14% of them singletons, with under 7.5% in the top ten. Input material: whole blood. Receptors were obtained from an adult who was a healthcare worker with PCR-confirmed SARS-CoV-2 infection or an uninfected control (not recorded which).

This chain joins TRBV5-1 and TRBJ2-5; TRBD2 is a possible D gene (6 bases). Per germline, CDR1 SGHRS and CDR2 YFSETQ. The CDR3 totals 13 residues. V dropped 4 bases and J dropped 2 bases, with 9 bases sitting between them. As DNA, the CDR3 is TGCGCCAGCAGCCCGGAGGGACAAGAGACCCAGTACTTC. Translated: CASSPEGQETQYF.

Concerning this clonotype itself: A much larger clone sits a single nucleotide away, making a read error possible. V gene TRBV7-2 combines with J gene TRBJ1-1; no clear D gene. This CDR3 is 13 amino acids long. Germline CDR1 reads SGHTA; CDR2 reads FQGNSA. V lost 1 base to trimming and J lost 3 bases, with 6 bases between them. The CDR3 here is CASSLERDTEAFF. The CDR3 DNA reads as TGTGCCAGCAGCTTAGAGAGGGACACTGAAGCTTTCTTT.

The J gene is TRBJ1-1, the V gene TRBV20-1; D is possibly TRBD1 (5 bases). CDR3 length: 11 residues. V gave up 3 bases and J gave up 5 bases, with 7 bases separating them. The germline V gene has CDR1 DFQATT and CDR2 SNEGSKA (reference sequence). The CDR3 spells CSASRGTEAFF. The CDR3 DNA sequence: TGCAGTGCTAGCCGGGGGACTGAAGCTTTCTTT.

This clonotype has a count of ten or more. The chain uses TRBV4-1 and TRBJ1-6, with a tentative D call TRBD1 (6 bases). Germline CDR1 MGHRA, CDR2 YSYEKL. Trimming pared 7 bases from V and 7 bases from J, leaving 17 bases between. CDR3 length: 15 residues. This chain's CDR3 is CASKLYRDRNSPLHF. Here the CDR3 DNA reads TGCGCCAGCAAACTCTACAGGGATCGGAATTCACCCCTCCACTTT.

This clonotype was observed a few times. This chain uses TRBV6-5 with TRBJ1-3; a weak D match, TRBD1 (6 bases). Germline V gene sequence: CDR1 MNHEY, CDR2 SVGAGI. This CDR3 is 14 amino acids long. Trimming shortened V by 8 bases and J by 0 bases, and 11 bases separated the two germline ends. Here the CDR3 reads CASQRGYSGNTIYF. The DNA of the CDR3 is TGTGCCAGCCAAAGGGGGTACTCTGGAAACACCATATATTTT.

This chain joins TRBV7-2 and TRBJ2-6; D gene uncertain. The V gene's germline CDR1 is SGHTA and CDR2 FQGNSA. This CDR3 is 14 amino acids long. V shed 3 bases and J shed 2 bases, with 5 bases lying between them. The CDR3, as DNA: TGTGCCAGCAGCTTTCAGGCTGGGGCCAACGTCCTGACTTTC. This translates into CASSFQAGANVLTF. Complete variable domain (other parts from reference TRBV7-2 and TRBJ2-6): GAGVSQSPSNKVTEKGKDVELRCDPISGHTALYWYRQSLGQGLEFLIYFQGNSAPDKSGLPSDRFSAERTGGSVSTLTIQRTQQEDSAVYLCASSFQAGANVLTFGAGSRLTVL.

This clonotype was seen more than once but under ten times. This chain links TRBV6-5 with TRBJ2-7, with 7 positions matching TRBD1. Germline-derived CDR1 and CDR2 are MNHEY and SVGAGI. CDR3 length equals 14 residues. With 5 bases clipped from V and 2 bases from J, the junction kept 6 bases outside the gene matches. The CDR3 region is CASSLDREPYEQYF. In nucleotides, the CDR3 is TGTGCCAGCAGTCTTGACAGGGAACCCTACGAGCAGTACTTC.

This rearrangement joins TRBV7-2 to TRBJ2-5; weak D call: TRBD1 (5 bases). The germline gives CDR1 SGHTA, CDR2 FQGNSA. The CDR3 runs 15 residues. Trimming left V 2 bases short and J 7 bases short, with 17 bases between. The CDR3 sequence is CASSLTGTGPGTQYF. The CDR3 coding sequence is TGTGCCAGCAGCTTAACGGGTACAGGACCTGGGACCCAGTACTTC.

The chain carries TRBV10-1 and TRBJ1-1, with 7 bases that match TRBD1. The germline V gene encodes CDR1 WNHNN and CDR2 SYGVQD (reference sequence). J lost 1 base, V lost 5 bases, and 4 bases had no gene match. The CDR3 spans 14 residues. The CDR3 region has the DNA TGCGCCAGCAGTAAAACAGGGGAGAACACTGAAGCTTTCTTT. This sequence encodes CASSKTGENTEAFF.

This clonotype was counted a few times. The V call is TRBV5-6, the J call TRBJ2-7, with TRBD2 identical over 12 bases. This CDR3 is built from 16 residues. In germline, CDR1 is SGHDT, CDR2 YYEEEE. J gave up 1 base and V 0 bases, and 2 bases lay outside the gene matches. The CDR3 reads CASSLGLAGDSYEQYF. CDR3 in DNA: TGTGCCAGCAGCTTGGGACTAGCGGGGGATTCCTACGAGCAGTACTTC.

This clonotype was seen more than once but under ten times. CDR3 in amino acids: CASSYSPGGYEQYF. As DNA, the CDR3 is TGTGCCAGCAGTTACTCGCCAGGGGGCTACGAGCAGTACTTC. The J gene is TRBJ2-7, the V gene TRBV6-5; the match to TRBD1 covers 7 bases. The CDR3 contains 14 residues. CDR1 MNHEY and CDR2 SVGAGI come from the germline V gene. V was clipped by 0 bases and J by 3 bases; unmatched bases: 2.

In this sample, this clonotype turned up a few times. The chain carries TRBV4-1 and TRBJ2-5, with 13 bases that match TRBD2. The CDR3 sequence is 18 residues long. The V gene end was trimmed by 3 bases and the J gene end by 1 base; junction bases not matched to a gene: 8. Germline CDR1 is MGHRA and CDR2 is YSYEKL. In DNA, the CDR3 is TGCGCCAGCAGCCAGGCCGGGACTAGCGGGGCGATCCAAGAGACCCAGTACTTC. Its protein product is CASSQAGTSGAIQETQYF.

This clonotype was seen at least ten times. The gene calls are TRBV18 and TRBJ1-1, with D possibly being TRBD1 (6 bases). CDR1 and CDR2 (germline): KGHSH, LQKENI. Between the trimmed V and J ends, which lost 2 bases and 7 bases, there was a span of 14 bases. CDR3 length equals 14 residues. The CDR3 loop reads CASSPGRQEGEAFF. CDR3 in DNA: TGTGCCAGCTCACCAGGCCGACAGGAGGGTGAAGCTTTCTTT. Drawing the rest from reference TRBV18 and TRBJ1-1, the complete variable domain is NAGVMQNPRHLVRRRGQEARLRCSPMKGHSHVYWYRQLPEEGLKFMVYLQKENIIDESGMPKERFSAEFPKEGPSILRIQQVVRGDSAAYFCASSPGRQEGEAFFGQGTRLTVV.

This clonotype has a count of ten or more. The V call is TRBV7-2, the J call TRBJ2-7, with 13 bases fitting TRBD2. CDR1 is SGHTA, CDR2 FQGNSA, per germline. The ends lost 4 bases at V and 2 bases at J; junction bases unmatched: 5. The CDR3 has 16 amino acids. Here the CDR3 DNA reads TGTGCCAGCAGCTATGGGACTAGCGGGGAACCCTACGAGCAGTACTTC. Its translation is CASSYGTSGEPYEQYF.

This clonotype appeared a few times. The chain combines TRBV6-4 with TRBJ1-1; D is uncertain. The CDR3 consists of 13 residues. Germline V gene data show CDR1 as MRHNA and CDR2 as SNTAGT. V lost 0 bases and J lost 1, with 3 bases in between. CDR3 amino acids: CASSDSENTEAFF. CDR3 nucleotide sequence: TGTGCCAGCAGTGACTCTGAGAACACTGAAGCTTTCTTT.

This chain joins TRBV11-3 and TRBJ2-3; the D gene is possibly TRBD1 (6 bases). The V gene lost 6 bases and the J gene lost 0 bases, with 16 bases spanning the gap. The CDR3 sequence is 16 residues long. The germline V gene encodes CDR1 SGHNT and CDR2 YENEEA. Here the CDR3 reads CASSISGTLSTDTQYF. Here the CDR3 DNA reads TGTGCCAGCAGTATTTCGGGGACATTGAGCACAGATACGCAGTATTTT. Supplemented by reference TRBV11-3 and TRBJ2-3, the full variable domain reads EAGVVQSPRYKIIEKKQPVAFWCNPISGHNTLYWYLQNLGQGPELLIRYENEEAVDDSQLPKDRFSAERLKGVDSTLKIQPAELGDSAVYLCASSISGTLSTDTQYFGPGTRLTVL.

This clonotype has only one observation. V gene TRBV4-3 combines with J gene TRBJ2-7; tentatively, D is TRBD1 (5 bases). The germline CDR1 and CDR2 sequences are LGHNA and YSLEER. V was shortened by 0 bases and J by 2 bases, with 11 bases between the two germline ends. The CDR3 covers 15 residues. The CDR3 sequence is CASSQDGREPYEQYF. CDR3 nucleotides: TGCGCCAGCAGCCAAGATGGCAGGGAACCCTACGAGCAGTACTTC.

In its sample, this clonotype was seen a few times. V and J are TRBV20-1 and TRBJ2-3, with no clear D. Germline-derived CDR1 and CDR2 are DFQATT and SNEGSKA (reference sequence). Trimming removed 2 bases from V and 8 bases from J, with 8 bases in between. This CDR3 comprises 11 residues. The CDR3 region has the DNA TGCAGTGCTAGATTCCCCGGTACGCAGTATTTT. Protein sequence: CSARFPGTQYF.

The chain couples TRBV29-1 to TRBJ2-1, with 10 bases identical to TRBD2. V trimming: 7 bases; J trimming: 10 bases; junction bases outside the gene matches: 13. CDR1 SQVTM and CDR2 ANQGSEA come from the germline V gene. This CDR3 spans 14 amino acids. In nucleotides, the CDR3 is TGCAGCGCCGCGGGGAGCGGGGGGGGGTTAGAGCAGTTCTTC. This translates into CSAAGSGGGLEQFF.

This rearrangement joins TRBV5-1 to TRBJ1-2; TRBD1 is a possible D gene (5 bases). Germline V gene sequence: CDR1 SGHRS, CDR2 YFSETQ. The CDR3 runs to 13 residues. With 6 bases removed from V and 4 bases from J, the gap between germline ends came to 13 bases. Written as DNA, the CDR3 is TGCGCCAGCAACGGTGCCGGGGGCTATGGCTACACCTTC. It specifies CASNGAGGYGYTF.

This clonotype has ten or more counts. This chain links TRBV20-1 with TRBJ1-1; TRBD1 is a possible D gene (5 bases). CDR3 length equals 15 residues. Germline CDR1 and CDR2: DFQATT and SNEGSKA (reference sequence). V was trimmed by 5 bases and J by 6 bases, leaving 22 bases between them. CDR3: CSAVRGGGAGAEAFF. The DNA for the CDR3 is TGCAGTGCTGTTCGTGGGGGAGGCGCTGGGGCTGAAGCTTTCTTT.

This clonotype was counted at least ten times. Sequence at one end of the junction differs from germline and may be a read error. The chain recombines TRBV7-7 with TRBJ1-2, with 8 nucleotides matching TRBD1. Germline V CDR1 and CDR2: SSHAT, FNYEAQ (reference sequence). The CDR3 is 18 residues long. The CDR3 protein is CASSFSGGVFKSNYGYTF. The DNA for the CDR3 is TGTGCTAGCAGCTTTTCAGGGGGCGTCTTTAAGAGTAACTATGGCTACACCTTC.

The chain couples TRBV20-1 to TRBJ2-2; 7 bases map to TRBD1. There are 15 residues in the CDR3. CDR1 is DFQATT, CDR2 SNEGSKA, per germline (reference sequence). V lost 5 bases and J lost 5; bases outside the gene matches: 11. This CDR3 reads CSAGHRGRWTGELFF. As DNA, the CDR3 is TGCAGTGCTGGCCACAGGGGAAGATGGACCGGGGAGCTGTTTTTT.

Worth noting for this clonotype: Because it lacks the conserved phenylalanine or tryptophan at the end, this CDR3 is likely a read error. The genes are TRBV20-1 and TRBJ2-7; D not resolved. The CDR3 runs 11 residues. The V end was cut by 1 base, the J end by 6 bases, with 7 bases between. Per the germline V gene, CDR1 is DFQATT and CDR2 is SNEGSKA (reference sequence). The CDR3 sequence: CSARGQAEQYI. CDR3 in DNA: TGCAGTGCTAGAGGGCAGGCCGAGCAGTACATC.

The rearrangement links TRBV29-1 to TRBJ1-4; tentatively, D is TRBD1 (6 bases). The V and J ends lost 4 bases and 3 bases respectively, with 12 bases between them. CDR1 is SQVTM, CDR2 ANQGSEA, per germline. This CDR3 comprises 14 residues. The CDR3 DNA reads as TGCAGCGTTGGGACAGCCCTACCTAATGAAAAACTGTTTTTT. Its translation is CSVGTALPNEKLFF.

This clonotype was observed a handful of times. The chain carries TRBV6-2 or TRBV6-3 and TRBJ2-1, with 9 nucleotides matching TRBD2. Germline loops: CDR1 MNHEY, CDR2 SVGEGT. This CDR3 is 20 amino acids long. The V gene end was trimmed by 6 bases and the J gene end by 4 bases; junction bases not matched to a gene: 22. CDR3 sequence reads: CASSYQMGEGLAGIYNEQFF. CDR3 bases: TGTGCCAGCAGCTACCAGATGGGGGAGGGACTAGCTGGAATATACAATGAGCAGTTCTTC.